This T cell receptor (beta chain) came from a study of tumor-infiltrating lymphocytes in primary liver carcinoma listed by TCRdb under 2017. Some background on the complete study: Between November 2015 and early 2016, several patients in China with histopathologically diagnosed primary liver carcinoma had surgical resection. Of the five patients (three men and two women, aged 30 to 69 years), four had hepatocellular carcinoma and one had combined HCC and intrahepatic cholangiocarcinoma. The five patients had tumors staged T1-T3 N0M0, with maximum diameters ranging from about 4.2 to 10 cm. Each sample produced roughly 3.65 to 8 million productive TCRbeta reads, and read depth showed no significant difference between tissue types. Across five regions of each liver tumor, along with adjacent normal tissue and blood, the study brought together TCRbeta repertoire sequencing, expression microarrays and whole-exome sequencing. A total of 35 specimens from 5 patients underwent TCRbeta repertoire sequencing, comprising 25 tumor regions, 5 adjacent noncancerous liver tissues and 5 peripheral blood samples. High reproducibility was observed for the technical replicate repertoires, with mean shared-clone rates approximately 0.9 and correlation coefficients above 0.95.

A constant-region primer and ProtoScript II reverse transcriptase were used to reverse-transcribe TCRbeta-specific cDNA from 500 ng total RNA. Construction of the TCRbeta libraries relied on three nested rounds of multiplex PCR, following a slightly modified ARM-PCR procedure. Multiplex TRBV1-TRBV30 forward primers and a Cbeta reverse primer were used in the first two PCR rounds, each of which was run for around 10 cycles. A final 25-cycle PCR with Deep VentR polymerase added sample barcodes and Illumina adapters. Before sequencing, amplicons between 200 and 500 bp were purified from gel using a QIAquick gel extraction kit. An Illumina HiSeq 2500 was used to sequence the TCRbeta amplicons with 250-bp paired-end reads. Turning to the authors' computational methods: Quality trimming of reads was performed with Trimmomatic v0.33, and paired reads were merged with FLASH v1.2.11 so that full CDR3 sequences could be recovered. MiGEC v1.2.1b assigned V, D and J germline segments to the rearranged TCRbeta sequences. Clonotype statistics and Shannon-Wiener diversity indices were computed with VDJtools v1.0.0. Except for diversity analysis, only the 250 most abundant clonotypes of each sample were used in subsequent analyses to reduce sampling bias. TCRdb itself trimmed the public reads at Q25 with fastp, ran MiXCR and retained productive beta chains. Every CDR3 protein is listed once, alongside the most common genes and DNA of its rows. The V and J calls, along with clone size, are taken from TCRdb and not from the paper's own processing. The sample table holds hundreds of thousands of distinct CDR3 sequences, of which roughly 60% were seen once. Clones ranked in the top ten supply 15% to 20% of the sample.

The junction carries 11 bases between V and J, which are trimmed by 3 bases and 6 bases respectively. CDR3 length: 14 amino acids, cysteine to phenylalanine. Only the CDR3 region is kept as DNA, spanning 42 bases read in frame from base 1. General findings and caveats noted by the study authors: Bulk unsorted samples precluded comparing CD4+ and CD8+ T cell repertoires. Pairs of tumor regions showed greater repertoire overlap (mean about 36%) than tumor-adjacent pairs (roughly 17%) or tumor-blood pairs (approximately 15%), which is consistent with antigen-driven expansion. Compared with blood, tumors had a significantly larger share of the repertoire taken up by the top 250 clones (p = 0.039). Only a few patients were included in the study, and the authors note that the findings should be validated in a larger study. Only the TCR beta chain was sequenced, so true repertoire diversity is likely underestimated because unpaired alpha chains were not captured.

Blood RNA was extracted from unsorted whole blood using TRIzol reagent, and germline DNA was obtained with the DNeasy Blood & Tissue kit. At the time of sampling, the patients had chronic HBV infection and had not received any treatment. About 4 milliliters of peripheral blood were collected into K2EDTA tubes before surgery. This clonotype came up many times. There is no known antigen for this receptor. Base qualities are not recorded, but no much larger clone differs from it by a single base. The sequencing input was peripheral blood. The clonotype comes from a woman aged 25 to 39 with primary liver carcinoma and hepatitis B virus infection. Recombination connected TRBV12-3 or TRBV12-4 to TRBJ2-2; the D gene assignment is ambiguous. The nucleotide sequence reads TGTGCCAGCAGTTTCGCGAGTCCCCCCGGGGAGCTGTTTTTT. This encodes CASSFASPPGELFF.